One and the same sample provided the 5 T cell receptor beta chains below, sequenced in a study of blood T cell repertoires in COVID-19. Some clones are missing from TCRdb's copy, which holds only in-frame ones; the method was immunoSEQ multiplex PCR. The top ten hold 1% to 1.3% of the sample, which has about 300,000 clones, 75% to 95% seen once. Sequenced sample: PBMCs or T cells enriched from blood (not recorded which). The source is a woman aged 30 to 39 who had recovered from COVID-19.

The chain recombines TRBV2 with TRBJ2-2; TRBD2 agrees at 7 bases. This CDR3 spans 16 amino acids. V shed 7 bases and J 0 bases; nucleotides not matched to a gene: 8. Germline CDR1 is SNHLY and CDR2 is FYNNEI. The CDR3 region is CASTQLANANTGELFF. The CDR3 nucleotides are TGTGCCAGCACACAACTAGCGAATGCGAACACCGGGGAGCTGTTTTTT.

The gene calls are TRBV27 and TRBJ2-1; 7 nucleotides align to TRBD2. CDR1 and CDR2 from the germline V gene are MNHEY and SMNVEV (reference sequence). J gave up 3 bases and V 4 bases, and 9 bases lay outside the gene matches. The CDR3 is 16 residues long. Here the CDR3 DNA reads TGTGCCAGCAGTTCCGGACTAGTTAAAAACTACAATGAGCAGTTCTTC. It translates to CASSSGLVKNYNEQFF.

The rearrangement links TRBV30 to TRBJ1-1; a possible D gene is TRBD1 (5 bases). The CDR3 is 13 amino acids. Germline V lookup: CDR1 GTSNPN, CDR2 SVGIG (reference sequence). Trimming stripped 0 bases from V and 6 bases from J, with 11 bases between. The CDR3 DNA is TGTGCCTGGAGTGTACTCGAAGGGGCTGAAGCTTTCTTT. As protein: CAWSVLEGAEAFF.

This clone was found once. The chain carries TRBV5-4 and TRBJ2-4; D is possibly TRBD1 (6 bases). Germline CDR1 SGHNT, CDR2 YYREEE (reference sequence). V was trimmed by 3 bases and J by 7 bases, leaving 23 bases between them. CDR3 length equals 17 residues. Here the CDR3 DNA reads TGTGCCAGCAGCTCCCCACGTTTGGGGGCGATTGGGAACATTCAGTACTTC. Translation: CASSSPRLGAIGNIQYF.

The J gene is TRBJ2-2, the V gene TRBV14; the match to TRBD2 covers 10 bases. The CDR3 contains 16 residues. CDR1 and CDR2 (germline): SGHDN, FVKESK. V lost 4 bases to trimming and J lost 1 base; unmatched junction nucleotides: 3. The CDR3 DNA follows: TGTGCCAGCAGCCGAGTAGCGGGAGGGAACACCGGGGAGCTGTTTTTT. It yields the protein CASSRVAGGNTGELFF.